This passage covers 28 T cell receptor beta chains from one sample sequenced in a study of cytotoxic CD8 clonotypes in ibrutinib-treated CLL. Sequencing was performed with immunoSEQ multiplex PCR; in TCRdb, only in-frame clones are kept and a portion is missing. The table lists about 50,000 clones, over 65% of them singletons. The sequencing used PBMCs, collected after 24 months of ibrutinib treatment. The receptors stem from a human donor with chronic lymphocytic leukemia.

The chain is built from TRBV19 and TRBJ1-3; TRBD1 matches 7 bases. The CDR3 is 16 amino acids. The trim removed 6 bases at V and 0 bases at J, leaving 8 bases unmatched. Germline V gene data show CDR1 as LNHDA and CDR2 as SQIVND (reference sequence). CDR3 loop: CASSPAGQTSGNTIYF. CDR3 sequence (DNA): TGTGCCAGTAGCCCGGCGGGACAGACCTCTGGAAACACCATATATTTT.

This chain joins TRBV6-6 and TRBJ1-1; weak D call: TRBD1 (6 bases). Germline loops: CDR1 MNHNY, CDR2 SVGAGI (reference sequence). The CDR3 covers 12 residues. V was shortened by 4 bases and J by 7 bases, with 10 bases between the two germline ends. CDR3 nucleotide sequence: TGTGCCAGCAGTTCCCTCAGGGGTGAAGCTTTCTTT. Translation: CASSSLRGEAFF.

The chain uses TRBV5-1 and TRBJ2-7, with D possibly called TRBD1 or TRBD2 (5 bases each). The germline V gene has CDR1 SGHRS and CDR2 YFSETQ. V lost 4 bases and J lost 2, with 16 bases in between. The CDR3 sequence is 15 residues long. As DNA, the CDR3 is TGCGCCAGCAGCCTAGATACGGGGCTTGCCTACGAGCAGTACTTC. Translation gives CASSLDTGLAYEQYF.

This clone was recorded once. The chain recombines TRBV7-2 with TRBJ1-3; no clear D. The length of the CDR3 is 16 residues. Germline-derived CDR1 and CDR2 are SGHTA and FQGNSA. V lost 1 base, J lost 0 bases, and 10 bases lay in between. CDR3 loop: CASSLDRAYSGNTIYF. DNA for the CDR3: TGTGCCAGCAGCTTAGACCGCGCATACTCTGGAAACACCATATATTTT.

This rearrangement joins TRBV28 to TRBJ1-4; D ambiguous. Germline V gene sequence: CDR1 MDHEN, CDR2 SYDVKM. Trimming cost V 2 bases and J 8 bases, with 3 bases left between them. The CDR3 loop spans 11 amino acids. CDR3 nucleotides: TGTGCCAGCAGTTTAGTCGAAAAACTGTTTTTT. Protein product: CASSLVEKLFF. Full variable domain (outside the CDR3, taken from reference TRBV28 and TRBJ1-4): DVKVTQSSRYLVKRTGEKVFLECVQDMDHENMFWYRQDPGLGLRLIYFSYDVKMKEKGDIPEGYSVSREKKERFSLILESASTNQTSMYLCASSLVEKLFFGSGTQLSVL.

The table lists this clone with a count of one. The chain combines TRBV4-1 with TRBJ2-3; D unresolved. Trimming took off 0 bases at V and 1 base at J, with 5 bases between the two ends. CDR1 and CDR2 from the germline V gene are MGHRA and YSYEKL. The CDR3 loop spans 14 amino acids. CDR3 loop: CASSQEKGTDTQYF. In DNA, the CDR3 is TGCGCCAGCAGCCAAGAAAAAGGCACAGATACGCAGTATTTT.

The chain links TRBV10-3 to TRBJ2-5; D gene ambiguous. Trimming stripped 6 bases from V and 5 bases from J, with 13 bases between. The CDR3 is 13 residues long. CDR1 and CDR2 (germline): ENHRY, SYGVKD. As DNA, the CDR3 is TGTGCCATCAGCCGGGCCCCAGCCGAGACCCAGTACTTC. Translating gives CAISRAPAETQYF.

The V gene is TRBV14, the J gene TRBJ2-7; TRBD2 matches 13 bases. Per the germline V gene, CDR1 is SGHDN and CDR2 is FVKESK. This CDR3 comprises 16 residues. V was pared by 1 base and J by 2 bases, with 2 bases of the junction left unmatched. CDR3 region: CASSQGLAGGPYEQYF. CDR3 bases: TGTGCCAGCAGCCAAGGACTAGCGGGAGGTCCCTACGAGCAGTACTTC.

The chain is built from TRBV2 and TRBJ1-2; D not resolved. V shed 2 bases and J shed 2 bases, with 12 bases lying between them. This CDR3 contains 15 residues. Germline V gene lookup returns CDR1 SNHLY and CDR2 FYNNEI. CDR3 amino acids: CASSETPTLNYGYTF. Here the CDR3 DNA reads TGTGCCAGCAGTGAAACACCCACACTAAACTATGGCTACACCTTC.

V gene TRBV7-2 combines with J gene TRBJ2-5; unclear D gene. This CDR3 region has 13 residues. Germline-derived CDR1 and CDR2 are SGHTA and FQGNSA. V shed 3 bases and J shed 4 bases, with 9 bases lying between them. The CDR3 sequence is CASSFSTRETQYF. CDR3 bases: TGTGCCAGCAGCTTCTCTACGCGAGAGACCCAGTACTTC.

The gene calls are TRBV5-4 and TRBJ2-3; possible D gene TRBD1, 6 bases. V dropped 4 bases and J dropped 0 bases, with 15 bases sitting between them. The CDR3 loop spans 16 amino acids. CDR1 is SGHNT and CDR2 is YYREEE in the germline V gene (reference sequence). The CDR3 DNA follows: TGTGCCAGCAGCCGCTGGGGGCAGGGGAGCACAGATACGCAGTATTTT. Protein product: CASSRWGQGSTDTQYF. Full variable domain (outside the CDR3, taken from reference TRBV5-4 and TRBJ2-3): ETGVTQSPTHLIKTRGQQVTLRCSSQSGHNTVSWYQQALGQGPQFIFQYYREEENGRGNFPPRFSGLQFPNYSSELNVNALELDDSALYLCASSRWGQGSTDTQYFGPGTRLTVL.

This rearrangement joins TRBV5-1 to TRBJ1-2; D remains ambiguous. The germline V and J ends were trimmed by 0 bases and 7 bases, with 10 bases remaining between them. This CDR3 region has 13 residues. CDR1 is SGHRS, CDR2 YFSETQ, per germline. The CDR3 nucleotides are TGCGCCAGCAGCTTGGGAGGGTCGCGTGGCTACACCTTC. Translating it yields CASSLGGSRGYTF.

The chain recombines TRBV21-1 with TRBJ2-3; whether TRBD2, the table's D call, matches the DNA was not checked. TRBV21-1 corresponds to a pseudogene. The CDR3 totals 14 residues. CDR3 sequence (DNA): TGTGCCAGCGGGGGGTACCCCTTGACAGATACGCAGTATTTT. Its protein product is CASGGYPLTDTQYF.

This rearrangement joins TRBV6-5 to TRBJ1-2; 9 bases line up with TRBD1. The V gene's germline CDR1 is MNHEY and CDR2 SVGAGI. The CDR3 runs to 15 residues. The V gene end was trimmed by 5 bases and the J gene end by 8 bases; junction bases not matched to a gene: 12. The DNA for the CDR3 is TGTGCCAGCAGTACGGACAGGGGAAGGCTTTACGGCTACACCTTC. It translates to CASSTDRGRLYGYTF.

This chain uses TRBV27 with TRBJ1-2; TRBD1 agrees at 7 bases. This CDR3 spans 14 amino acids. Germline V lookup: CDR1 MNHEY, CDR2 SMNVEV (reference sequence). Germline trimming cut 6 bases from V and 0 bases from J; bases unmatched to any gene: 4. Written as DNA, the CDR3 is TGTGCCAGCAGCCAGGGGACAGCTAACTATGGCTACACCTTC. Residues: CASSQGTANYGYTF.

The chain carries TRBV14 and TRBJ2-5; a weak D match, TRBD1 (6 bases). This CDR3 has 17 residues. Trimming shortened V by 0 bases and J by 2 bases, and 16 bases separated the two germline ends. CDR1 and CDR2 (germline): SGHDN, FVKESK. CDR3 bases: TGTGCCAGCAGCCAAGAGTTAATGGGGGCTTGGCAAGAGACCCAGTACTTC. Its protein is CASSQELMGAWQETQYF.

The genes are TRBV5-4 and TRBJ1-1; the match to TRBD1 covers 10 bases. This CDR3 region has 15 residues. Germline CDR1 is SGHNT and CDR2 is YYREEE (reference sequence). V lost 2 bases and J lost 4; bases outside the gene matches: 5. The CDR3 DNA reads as TGTGCCAGCAGCTTAGGGACAGGGGTTAGCACTGAAGCTTTCTTT. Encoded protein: CASSLGTGVSTEAFF.

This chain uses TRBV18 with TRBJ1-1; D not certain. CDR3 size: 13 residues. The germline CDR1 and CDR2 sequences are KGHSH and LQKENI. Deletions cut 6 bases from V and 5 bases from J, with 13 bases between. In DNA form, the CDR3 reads TGTGCCAGCTCGAGGTCGGAAGGAACTGAAGCTTTCTTT. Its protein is CASSRSEGTEAFF.

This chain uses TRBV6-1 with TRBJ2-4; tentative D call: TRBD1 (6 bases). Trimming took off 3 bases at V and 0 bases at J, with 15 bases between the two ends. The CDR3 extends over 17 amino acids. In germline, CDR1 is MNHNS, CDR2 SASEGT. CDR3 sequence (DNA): TGTGCCAGCAGTGAGAGGCGCCGGGACATAGCCAAAAACATTCAGTACTTC. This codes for CASSERRRDIAKNIQYF.

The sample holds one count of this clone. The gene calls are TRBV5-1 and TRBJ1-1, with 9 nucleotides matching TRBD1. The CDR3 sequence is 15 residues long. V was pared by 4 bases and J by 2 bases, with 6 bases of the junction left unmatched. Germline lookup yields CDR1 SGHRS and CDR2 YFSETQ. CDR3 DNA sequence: TGCGCCAGCAGCGTAGTACAGGGGGCTAACACTGAAGCTTTCTTT. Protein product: CASSVVQGANTEAFF. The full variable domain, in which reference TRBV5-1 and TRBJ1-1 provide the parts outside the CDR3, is KAGVTQTPRYLIKTRGQQVTLSCSPISGHRSVSWYQQTPGQGLQFLFEYFSETQRNKGNFPGRFSGRQFSNSRSEMNVSTLELGDSALYLCASSVVQGANTEAFFGQGTRLTVV.

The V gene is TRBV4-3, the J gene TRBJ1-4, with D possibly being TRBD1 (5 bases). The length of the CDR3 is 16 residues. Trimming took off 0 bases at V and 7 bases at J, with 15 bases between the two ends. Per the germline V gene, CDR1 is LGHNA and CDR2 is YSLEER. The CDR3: CASSQDPAGGGEKLFF. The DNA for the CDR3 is TGCGCCAGCAGCCAAGACCCGGCGGGGGGTGGTGAAAAACTGTTTTTT.

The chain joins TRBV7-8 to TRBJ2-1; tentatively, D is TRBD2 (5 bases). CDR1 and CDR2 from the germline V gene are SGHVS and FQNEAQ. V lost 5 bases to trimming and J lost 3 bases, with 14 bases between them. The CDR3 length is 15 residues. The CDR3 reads CASSTPRTLYNEQFF. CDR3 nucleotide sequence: TGTGCCAGCAGCACACCCCGGACTCTCTACAATGAGCAGTTCTTC.

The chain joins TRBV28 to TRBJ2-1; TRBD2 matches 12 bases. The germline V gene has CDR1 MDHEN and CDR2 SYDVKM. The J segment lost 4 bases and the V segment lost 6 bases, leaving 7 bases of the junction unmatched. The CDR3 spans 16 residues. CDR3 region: CASSRTGTSGYNEQFF. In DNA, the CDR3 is TGTGCCAGCAGCCGAACCGGGACTAGCGGGTACAATGAGCAGTTCTTC.

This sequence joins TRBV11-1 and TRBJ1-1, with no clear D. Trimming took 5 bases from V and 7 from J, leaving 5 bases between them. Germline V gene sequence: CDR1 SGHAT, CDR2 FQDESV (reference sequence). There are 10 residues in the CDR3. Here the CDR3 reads CASSRNEAFF. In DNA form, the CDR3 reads TGTGCCAGCAGCCGAAATGAAGCTTTCTTT. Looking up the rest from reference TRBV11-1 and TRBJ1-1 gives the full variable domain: EAEVAQSPRYKITEKSQAVAFWCDPISGHATLYWYRQILGQGPELLVQFQDESVVDDSQLPKDRFSAERLKGVDSTLKIQPAELGDSAMYLCASSRNEAFFGQGTRLTVV.

For the CDR3, the DNA is TGTGCCAGCGGGACGGTGGACAATGAGCAGTTCTTC. Translated: CASGTVDNEQFF. V usage is TRBV2 and J usage is TRBJ2-1; tentatively, D is TRBD1 or TRBD2 (5 bases each). The CDR3 contains 12 residues. Between the trimmed V and J ends, which lost 8 bases and 5 bases, there was a span of 10 bases. The germline V gene has CDR1 SNHLY and CDR2 FYNNEI.

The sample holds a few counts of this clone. The CDR3 spells CASSLRGQTGEQYF. In DNA, the CDR3 is TGTGCCAGCAGCTTGAGGGGACAGACGGGCGAGCAGTACTTC. The rearrangement uses TRBV5-6 and TRBJ2-7; the match to TRBD1 covers 7 bases. CDR1 and CDR2 (germline): SGHDT, YYEEEE. V lost 1 base and J lost 6; bases outside the gene matches: 7. This CDR3 is built from 14 residues.

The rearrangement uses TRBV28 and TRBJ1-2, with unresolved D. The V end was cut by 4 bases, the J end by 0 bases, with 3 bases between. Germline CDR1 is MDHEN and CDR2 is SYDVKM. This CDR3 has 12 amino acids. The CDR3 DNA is TGTGCCAGCAGTTCATCTAACTATGGCTACACCTTC. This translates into CASSSSNYGYTF.

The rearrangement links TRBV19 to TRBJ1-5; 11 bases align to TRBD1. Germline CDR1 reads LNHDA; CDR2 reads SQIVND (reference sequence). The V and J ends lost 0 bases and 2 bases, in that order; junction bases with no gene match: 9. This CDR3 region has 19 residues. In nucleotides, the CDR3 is TGTGCCAGTAGTATAGACCGGGGACAGGGGGGAACGGGCAATCAGCCCCAGCATTTT. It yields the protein CASSIDRGQGGTGNQPQHF.